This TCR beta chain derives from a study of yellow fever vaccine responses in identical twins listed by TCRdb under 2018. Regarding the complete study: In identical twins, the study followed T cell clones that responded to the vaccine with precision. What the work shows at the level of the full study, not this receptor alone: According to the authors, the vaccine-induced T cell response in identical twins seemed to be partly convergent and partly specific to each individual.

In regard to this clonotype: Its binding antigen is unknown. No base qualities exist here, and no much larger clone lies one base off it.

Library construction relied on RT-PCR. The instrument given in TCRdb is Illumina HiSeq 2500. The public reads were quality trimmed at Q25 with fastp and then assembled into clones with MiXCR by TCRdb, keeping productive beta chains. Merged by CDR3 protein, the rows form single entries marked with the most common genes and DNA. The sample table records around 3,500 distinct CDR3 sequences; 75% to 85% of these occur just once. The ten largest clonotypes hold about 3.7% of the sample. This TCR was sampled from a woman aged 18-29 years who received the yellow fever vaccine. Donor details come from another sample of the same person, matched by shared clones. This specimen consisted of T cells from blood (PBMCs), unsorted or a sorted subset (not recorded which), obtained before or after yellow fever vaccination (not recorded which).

The nucleotide sequence reads TGTGCCAGCAGCCAAGCCACAGGGGCCTGGGACAATCAGCCCCAGCATTTT. The resulting protein is CASSQATGAWDNQPQHF. The chain is assembled from TRBV4-2 and TRBJ1-5, and 7 junctional nucleotides match TRBD1. Including the terminal cysteine and phenylalanine, the CDR3 comprises 17 residues. The sequence is cut down to CDR3 DNA, 51 bases in frame from base 1. After removal of 1 base from V and 3 bases from J, the junction retains 9 bases not matched to a gene. CDR1 and CDR2 are drawn from the germline V gene: LGHNA, YNFKEQ.